Below are 32 T cell receptor beta chains sequenced from a single sample in a study of regulatory T cells in long-lasting Graves disease. Time point in this sample: newly diagnosed GD, antithyroid drugs for less than 3 months. Isolated PBMC RNA provided the starting material for the TCR library. Arm-PCR of CDR3 regions and iRepertoire HTBI primers were the basis on which TCR beta libraries were built. TCRdb analysed the multiplex PCR reads with MiXCR anew, one entry per CDR3 protein. The sample holds under 300,000 distinct CDR3 sequences; about 18% are singletons and the top ten take 14%. The same sample was also studied in work on T cells in Graves' hyperthyroidism and ophthalmopathy.

The starting material was peripheral blood mononuclear cells (PBMCs), obtained at new diagnosis, from a patient treated with antithyroid drugs. The source is a woman aged 25 to 45 with Graves disease.

This clonotype was detected ten times or more. This chain joins TRBV20-1 and TRBJ2-7; D may be TRBD1 (6 bases). CDR1 is DFQATT and CDR2 is SNEGSKA in the germline V gene (reference sequence). The V gene lost 0 bases and the J gene lost 4 bases, with 13 bases spanning the gap. The CDR3 has 14 residues. The CDR3 reads CSARDQGRGYEQYF. CDR3 sequence (DNA): TGCAGTGCTAGAGATCAGGGCAGGGGTTACGAGCAGTACTTC.

This clonotype has just one count. This sequence is one base from a far larger clone and is likely a read error. This chain uses TRBV7-9 with TRBJ2-7, with D perhaps matching TRBD1 (5 bases). CDR3 length: 16 amino acids. Germline V gene data show CDR1 as SEHNR and CDR2 as FQNEAQ (reference sequence). As DNA, the CDR3 is TGTGCCGGCAGCTTATCCAGGGTAGCTTTCTCCTACGAGCAGTACTTC. Encoded protein: CAGSLSRVAFSYEQYF.

In regard to this clonotype: Given a much more abundant clone one base away, this may be a read error. The CDR3 DNA reads TGTGCCAGCAGCCTTTCCGGAATGGGGTTCTGGGATGAGCAGTTCTTC. Protein sequence: CASSLSGMGFWDEQFF. V and J are TRBV3-1 and TRBJ2-1; no clear D. Looked up from germline, CDR1 is LGHDT and CDR2 is YNNKEL (reference sequence). The CDR3 contains 16 residues. Trimming left V 4 bases short and J 8 bases short, with 21 bases between.

This clonotype was counted a few times. V gene TRBV10-3 combines with J gene TRBJ1-1; D is possibly TRBD1 (5 bases). Deletions cut 11 bases from V and 7 bases from J, with 14 bases between. The germline V gene has CDR1 ENHRY and CDR2 SYGVKD. The CDR3 runs 11 residues. This chain's CDR3 is CAGGGTLEAFF. The CDR3 coding sequence is TGTGCCGGCGGGGGGACCCTTGAAGCTTTCTTT.

This clonotype was picked up many times. The J gene is TRBJ2-7, the V gene TRBV20-1; 9 positions agree with TRBD2. Germline V gene lookup returns CDR1 DFQATT and CDR2 SNEGSKA (reference sequence). The CDR3 loop spans 12 amino acids. J was trimmed by 5 bases and V by 3 bases; bases with no gene match: 2. CDR3 sequence reads: CSARGLAHEQYF. Here the CDR3 DNA reads TGCAGTGCTAGGGGACTAGCCCACGAGCAGTACTTC.

This clonotype appeared many times. The CDR3 reads CASSPGQGDSYEQYF. For the CDR3, the DNA is TGTGCCAGCAGCCCCGGACAGGGGGACTCGTACGAGCAGTACTTC. The chain joins TRBV7-9 to TRBJ2-7; 10 nucleotides agree with TRBD1. Germline lookup yields CDR1 SEHNR and CDR2 FQNEAQ (reference sequence). This CDR3 has 15 residues. V lost 5 bases, J lost 4 bases, and 8 bases stayed unmatched. The variable domain in full, with the rest retrieved from reference TRBV7-9 and TRBJ2-7, is DTGVSQNPRHKITKRGQNVTFRCDPISEHNRLYWYRQTLGQGPEFLTYFQNEAQLEKSRLLSDRFSAERPKGSFSTLEIQRTEQGDSAMYLCASSPGQGDSYEQYFGPGTRLTVT.

This clonotype was seen ten or more times. V is TRBV29-1 and J is TRBJ1-1; 7 positions agree with TRBD1. Germline CDR1 is SQVTM and CDR2 is ANQGSEA. The trim removed 4 bases at V and 3 bases at J, leaving 5 bases unmatched. This CDR3 spans 13 amino acids. Written as DNA, the CDR3 is TGCAGCGTTGCGGTCGGACAGGACACTGAAGCTTTCTTT. It translates to CSVAVGQDTEAFF. The whole variable domain, remainder taken from reference TRBV29-1 and TRBJ1-1, is SAVISQKPSRDICQRGTSLTIQCQVDSQVTMMFWYRQQPGQSLTLIATANQGSEATYESGFVIDKFPISRPNLTFSTLTVSNMSPEDSSIYLCSVAVGQDTEAFFGQGTRLTVV.

The V gene is TRBV5-1, the J gene TRBJ2-1; TRBD2 matches 12 bases. Unmatched junction bases numbered 4, after V lost 5 bases and J lost 10 bases. Germline-derived CDR1 and CDR2 are SGHRS and YFSETQ. CDR3 length: 13 amino acids. CDR3 DNA sequence: TGCGCCAGCAGTCCGACTAGCGGGGGCGAGCAGTTCTTC. This encodes CASSPTSGGEQFF.

This clonotype has only a few counts. The V call is TRBV6-1, the J call TRBJ2-5; D remains unclear. The germline V gene has CDR1 MNHNS and CDR2 SASEGT. The ends were cut back, 2 bases at V and 3 bases at J, with 7 bases in the middle. The CDR3 consists of 13 residues. CDR3: CASSEQEKETQYF. DNA for the CDR3: TGTGCCAGCAGTGAACAGGAGAAAGAGACCCAGTACTTC.

This clonotype was counted many times. V usage is TRBV4-2 and J usage is TRBJ2-7; 15 bases map to TRBD2. Trimming removed 4 bases from V and 4 bases from J; junction bases left unmatched: 5. The CDR3 is 16 amino acids. CDR1 is LGHNA, CDR2 YNFKEQ, per germline. CDR3 nucleotides: TGTGCCAGCAGCCCAGGACTAGCGGGGGGGTTTTACGAGCAGTACTTC. Amino acid sequence: CASSPGLAGGFYEQYF.

CDR3 sequence (DNA): TGCAGTGCTAGCAATGAACTAGCGGGGACTTACGAGCAGTACTTC. Protein product: CSASNELAGTYEQYF. The rearrangement links TRBV20-1 to TRBJ2-7, with 10 bases fitting TRBD2. The CDR3 extends over 15 amino acids. J gave up 4 bases and V 3 bases, and 9 bases lay outside the gene matches. Germline CDR1 DFQATT, CDR2 SNEGSKA (reference sequence).

Many counts were recorded for this clonotype. The J gene is TRBJ2-5, the V gene TRBV7-2; 11 bases agree with TRBD2. The CDR3 is made up of 16 amino acids. V lost 0 bases, J lost 5 bases, and 5 bases stayed unmatched. Germline-derived CDR1 and CDR2 are SGHTA and FQGNSA. The CDR3 region has the DNA TGTGCCAGCAGCTTAGCTGCTAGCGGGGGGTATGAGACCCAGTACTTC. Its protein product is CASSLAASGGYETQYF. Using reference TRBV7-2 and TRBJ2-5 for the parts outside the CDR3, the full variable domain is GAGVSQSPSNKVTEKGKDVELRCDPISGHTALYWYRQSLGQGLEFLIYFQGNSAPDKSGLPSDRFSAERTGGSVSTLTIQRTQQEDSAVYLCASSLAASGGYETQYFGPGTRLLVL.

The table lists this clonotype with many counts. The CDR3 sequence: CASSEVLMSGTSATDTQYF. Written as DNA, the CDR3 is TGTGCCAGCAGTGAAGTCTTAATGAGTGGGACTAGCGCGACAGATACGCAGTATTTT. The chain uses TRBV6-1 and TRBJ2-3; 10 bases fit TRBD2. This CDR3 is 19 amino acids long. CDR1 and CDR2 from the germline V gene are MNHNS and SASEGT. With 1 base clipped from V and 3 bases from J, the junction kept 13 bases outside the gene matches.

The chain combines TRBV20-1 with TRBJ2-2, with 7 bases lining up with TRBD2. The V gene end was trimmed by 3 bases and the J gene end by 4 bases; junction bases not matched to a gene: 5. CDR1 DFQATT and CDR2 SNEGSKA come from the germline V gene (reference sequence). The CDR3 consists of 14 residues. CDR3 residues: CSARGGSSTGELFF. CDR3 DNA: TGCAGTGCTAGGGGAGGGTCGTCCACCGGGGAGCTGTTTTTT.

Notes on this clonotype: A much larger clonotype is one base distant, so this may be a read error. The chain joins TRBV29-1 to TRBJ1-1; possibly TRBD1 for D (5 bases). Germline loops: CDR1 SQVTM, CDR2 ANQGSEA. This CDR3 region has 14 residues. The V end was cut by 6 bases, the J end by 4 bases, with 18 bases between. The CDR3: CSVGPGRLSTEAFF. The CDR3 DNA is TGCAGCGTGGGGCCGGGACGGCTGAGCACTGAAGCTTTCTTT.

This clonotype was recorded many times. The chain is built from TRBV2 and TRBJ1-2, with D unresolved. Germline lookup yields CDR1 SNHLY and CDR2 FYNNEI. The CDR3 has 11 residues. Between the trimmed V and J ends, which lost 4 bases and 2 bases, there was a span of 2 bases. CDR3 nucleotide sequence: TGTGCCAGCAGTGGGAACTATGGCTACACCTTC. Translation gives CASSGNYGYTF. Filled out from reference TRBV2 and TRBJ1-2, the complete variable domain reads EPEVTQTPSHQVTQMGQEVILRCVPISNHLYFYWYRQILGQKVEFLVSFYNNEISEKSEIFDDQFSVERPDGSNFTLKIRSTKLEDSAMYFCASSGNYGYTFGSGTRLTVV.

At least ten counts were recorded for this clonotype. The chain joins TRBV3-1 to TRBJ1-2; tentatively, D is TRBD1 (5 bases). Trimming removed 0 bases from V and 4 bases from J, with 9 bases in between. Germline CDR1 LGHDT, CDR2 YNNKEL (reference sequence). The CDR3 covers 14 residues. The CDR3 DNA follows: TGTGCCAGCAGCCAAGAGGGGCGCGGCTATGGCTACACCTTC. This codes for CASSQEGRGYGYTF.

The chain couples TRBV3-1 to TRBJ2-5; 7 nucleotides agree with TRBD2. Losses at the gene ends were 1 base for V and 3 bases for J; bases not matched to a gene: 8. The CDR3 extends over 16 amino acids. Germline lookup yields CDR1 LGHDT and CDR2 YNNKEL (reference sequence). CDR3 DNA sequence: TGTGCCAGCAGCCAAGTGGTTGGCCTAGCGGAAGAGACCCAGTACTTC. It translates to CASSQVVGLAEETQYF.

V and J are TRBV27 and TRBJ1-2; the D gene is possibly TRBD1 (5 bases). Germline V CDR1 and CDR2: MNHEY, SMNVEV (reference sequence). The CDR3 consists of 13 residues. V was clipped by 4 bases and J by 4 bases, with 10 bases between them. CDR3 loop: CASSYRGPYGYTF. For the CDR3, the DNA is TGTGCCAGCAGTTACCGGGGCCCCTATGGCTACACCTTC.

This clonotype appeared many times. V is TRBV3-1 and J is TRBJ1-4; 7 positions agree with TRBD1. The germline gives CDR1 LGHDT, CDR2 YNNKEL (reference sequence). The V segment lost 4 bases and the J segment 3 bases; nucleotides outside the gene matches: 20. The CDR3 loop spans 20 amino acids. The CDR3, as DNA: TGTGCCAGCAGCCCGGGCCCTGAAGGGGGCAAAGTTTGGGCTAATGAAAAACTGTTTTTT. Translation gives CASSPGPEGGKVWANEKLFF.

This clonotype was counted at least ten times. The genes are TRBV6-1 and TRBJ1-5, with D unclear. The CDR3 has 15 amino acids. V was shortened by 3 bases and J by 5 bases, with 14 bases between the two germline ends. Germline V gives CDR1 MNHNS, CDR2 SASEGT. The CDR3 coding sequence is TGTGCCAGCAGTGACTCAGGCCGTCCCTATCAGCCCCAGCATTTT. It codes for CASSDSGRPYQPQHF.

The table lists this clonotype with a few counts. This sequence joins TRBV20-1 and TRBJ2-7; D call uncertain. The CDR3 totals 12 residues. CDR1 is DFQATT, CDR2 SNEGSKA, per germline (reference sequence). Deletions cut 2 bases from V and 3 bases from J, with 8 bases between. As DNA, the CDR3 is TGCAGTGCTAGACGAGACTTCTACGAGCAGTACTTC. Translated, it gives CSARRDFYEQYF.

This clonotype was counted many times. The chain carries TRBV6-1 and TRBJ1-1, with D possibly being TRBD1 (5 bases). Germline V gives CDR1 MNHNS, CDR2 SASEGT. This CDR3 region has 13 residues. V gave up 8 bases and J gave up 3 bases, with 13 bases separating them. The CDR3 protein is CASRLTGYTEAFF. CDR3 sequence (DNA): TGTGCCAGCCGACTCACAGGATACACTGAAGCTTTCTTT.

This clonotype was found once. This chain links TRBV18 with TRBJ2-2, with D unclear. The germline CDR1 and CDR2 sequences are KGHSH and LQKENI. The CDR3 sequence is 14 residues long. V shed 6 bases and J shed 7 bases, with 15 bases lying between them. DNA for the CDR3: TGTGCCAGCTCTTGGACCACCGGCAGCGGGGAGCTGTTTTTT. It specifies CASSWTTGSGELFF.

The chain recombines TRBV14 with TRBJ1-1, with D possibly matching TRBD1 (5 bases). CDR3 length: 15 amino acids. Germline V gene lookup returns CDR1 SGHDN and CDR2 FVKESK. With 0 bases removed from V and 0 bases from J, the gap between germline ends came to 8 bases. The CDR3 sequence: CASSQDWGVNTEAFF. The CDR3 DNA reads TGTGCCAGCAGCCAAGATTGGGGGGTGAACACTGAAGCTTTCTTT.

This clonotype was observed at least ten times. The rearrangement links TRBV19 to TRBJ2-3; D not resolved. Looked up from germline, CDR1 is LNHDA and CDR2 is SQIVND (reference sequence). This CDR3 comprises 14 residues. Trimming cost V 6 bases and J 0 bases, with 10 bases left between them. As DNA, the CDR3 is TGTGCCAGTAGCACGACGGTGAGCACAGATACGCAGTATTTT. It encodes CASSTTVSTDTQYF.

This clonotype was detected many times. The chain uses TRBV10-3 and TRBJ1-2; maybe TRBD1 (6 bases). This CDR3 region has 13 residues. The ends were cut back, 1 base at V and 4 bases at J, with 7 bases in the middle. Germline lookup yields CDR1 ENHRY and CDR2 SYGVKD. CDR3 nucleotide sequence: TGTGCCATCAGTGAGTTGGACAGCTATGGCTACACCTTC. This codes for CAISELDSYGYTF.

In regard to this clonotype: Being one base from a much bigger clone, this may be a read error. The rearrangement joins TRBV6-5 to TRBJ1-2; D ambiguous. Trimming took off 2 bases at V and 4 bases at J, with 2 bases between the two ends. Germline V CDR1 and CDR2: MNHEY, SVGAGI. The CDR3 has 11 residues. CDR3 nucleotide sequence: TGTGCCAGCAGTTACACCTATGGCTACACCTTC. Translation gives CASSYTYGYTF.

This clonotype was counted many times. Germline is not matched at one junction end, which may reflect a read error. The chain recombines TRBV5-1 with TRBJ1-5; D is possibly TRBD1 (6 bases). There are 14 residues in the CDR3. Germline V gene sequence: CDR1 SGHRS, CDR2 YFSETQ. CDR3 nucleotides: TGTGCCAGCAGTTTAGGGGGGAGCAATCAGCCCCAGCATTTT. Translation gives CASSLGGSNQPQHF.

This clonotype was seen many times. The CDR3 sequence is CASSTIAGRDQPQHF. The DNA of the CDR3 is TGTGCCAGCAGTACTATAGCTGGGAGGGATCAGCCCCAGCATTTT. J is TRBJ1-5 and V is TRBV27; D unclear. Trimming removed 5 bases at V and 5 bases at J, with 16 bases between. Germline CDR1 and CDR2: MNHEY and SMNVEV (reference sequence). This CDR3 contains 15 residues.

This clonotype was counted at least ten times. The chain employs TRBV20-1 and TRBJ1-1, with D perhaps TRBD1 (5 bases). CDR1 is DFQATT, CDR2 SNEGSKA, per germline (reference sequence). With 5 bases removed from V and 4 bases from J, the gap between germline ends came to 14 bases. The CDR3 length is 13 residues. CDR3 DNA sequence: TGCAGTGCTGGCACACAGGAAAGCACTGAAGCTTTCTTT. The encoded protein is CSAGTQESTEAFF.

The V and J genes are TRBV20-1 and TRBJ2-1; 8 bases line up with TRBD1. Trimming removed 4 bases from V and 8 bases from J; junction bases left unmatched: 13. The CDR3 sequence is 15 residues long. Germline V gene data show CDR1 as DFQATT and CDR2 as SNEGSKA (reference sequence). CDR3 residues: CSAISGTGISDEQFF. In nucleotides, the CDR3 is TGCAGTGCTATCTCCGGGACAGGAATATCGGATGAGCAGTTCTTC.